The entry that follows covers one T cell receptor (beta chain) sequence. This entry comes from a study of T-cell reconstitution after alpha-beta-depleted transplantation in children. The germline V and J ends were trimmed by 6 bases and 2 bases, with 14 bases remaining between them. The CDR3 contains 14 residues. Researchers prepared the TCRbeta library using unique molecular identifiers, the study reports. TCRdb analysed the PCR reads with MiXCR anew, one entry per CDR3 protein. The table includes 450,000 to 500,000 distinct CDR3 sequences, about 12% detected once. The chain links TRBV12-3 or TRBV12-4 to TRBJ2-7; a weak D match, TRBD1 (7 bases). Sequencing used PBMCs from the stem cell graft donor, obtained from the stem cell graft. The clonotype comes from a human donor who donated a stem cell graft to a child with combined immunodeficiency. CDR3 amino acids: CASSLDREAYEQYF. CDR3 DNA sequence: TGTGCCAGCAGCCTAGACAGGGAGGCCTACGAGCAGTACTTC.